One sample yielded the 6 T cell receptor beta chains listed below, sequenced in a study of T-cell memory formation after mild COVID-19. TCRdb analysed the 5' RACE reads with MiXCR anew, one entry per CDR3 protein. The sample carries some 490,000 distinct CDR3 sequences, over 15% recorded once. The sequenced sample was PBMCs or a T cell subset sorted from them (not recorded which). The source is an adult woman who had mild COVID-19 (a few samples of this study predate the infection). Cell type and time point are not known.

The sample holds many counts of this clonotype. The chain has TRBV20-1 and TRBJ2-1, with 8 nucleotides matching TRBD2. This CDR3 has 14 residues. Looked up from germline, CDR1 is DFQATT and CDR2 is SNEGSKA (reference sequence). In nucleotides, the CDR3 is TGCAGCGGCCAGGCGGGGGGCCCGGGAAATGAGCAGTTCTTC. Residues: CSGQAGGPGNEQFF.

The chain couples TRBV9 to TRBJ1-4, with no clear D. Germline values: CDR1 SGDLS, CDR2 YYNGEE. The CDR3 loop spans 16 amino acids. V lost 0 bases and J 6 bases, leaving 15 bases between the germline ends. As DNA, the CDR3 is TGTGCCAGCAGCGTAGGGGTTAGGAGCGGGGATGAAAAACTGTTTTTT. Translated, it gives CASSVGVRSGDEKLFF.

This clonotype was counted only a few times. This is likely a read error, given that the CDR3 carries no conserved phenylalanine or tryptophan at its end. The DNA is left out, because the CDR3 cannot be placed on it with certainty; the CDR3 is given as TCRdb lists it. The chain carries TRBV7-2 and TRBJ1-4. Looked up from germline, CDR1 is SGHTA and CDR2 is FQGNSA. The CDR3 comprises 18 residues, both ends counted. CDR3 amino acids: CASSLEAGRMGLMKNCFV.

This clonotype was seen a handful of times. V is TRBV5-1 and J is TRBJ2-1; D not certain. The CDR3 contains 16 residues. Deletions cut 3 bases from V and 4 bases from J, with 17 bases between. Germline V CDR1 and CDR2: SGHRS, YFSETQ. CDR3 DNA: TGCGCCAGCAGCTCTCTGACAACGGGCGGTTACAATGAGCAGTTCTTC. This codes for CASSSLTTGGYNEQFF.

The CDR3 protein is CASSLRLAGGLADTQYF. Here the CDR3 DNA reads TGCGCCAGCAGCTTGCGGCTAGCGGGGGGGCTTGCAGATACGCAGTATTTT. This rearrangement joins TRBV5-1 to TRBJ2-3; 12 nucleotides align to TRBD2. Germline V lookup: CDR1 SGHRS, CDR2 YFSETQ. Trimming took 1 base from V and 4 from J; bases not matched to a gene: 7. This CDR3 is 17 amino acids long.

This chain connects TRBV24-1 to TRBJ2-3; the match to TRBD2 covers 8 bases. The J segment lost 2 bases and the V segment lost 9 bases, leaving 9 bases of the junction unmatched. The CDR3 sequence is 15 residues long. Germline loops: CDR1 KGHDR, CDR2 SFDVKD. The CDR3 is CATAGGDLYTDTQYF. CDR3 in DNA: TGTGCCACCGCCGGGGGGGACTTGTACACAGATACGCAGTATTTT.